Below are 21 T cell receptor beta chains sequenced from a single sample in a study of CD8+CD57+ T cells in acquired aplastic anemia. TCR beta VDJ combinations and CDR3 sequences were profiled from genomic DNA. One entry per CDR3 protein, called by TCRdb with MiXCR from the reads. The sample has 95,000 to 150,000 distinct CDR3 sequences; about two fifths are singletons. Sequencing involved patients with CD8+CD57+ cell expansion previously shown by flow cytometry. Material for sequencing was sorted CD4+, CD8+, or CD8+CD57+ T cells (not recorded which) from PBMCs. The receptors were gathered from a human donor with aplastic anemia.

V gene TRBV7-2 combines with J gene TRBJ2-7; TRBD2 matches at 8 bases. Germline CDR1 reads SGHTA; CDR2 reads FQGNSA. The CDR3 is 14 residues long. The junction had 4 bases not matched to a gene; V was cut back by 1 base and J by 5 bases. The CDR3 bases are TGTGCCAGCAGCTTAGTAACTAGCGGACACGAGCAGTACTTC. This sequence encodes CASSLVTSGHEQYF.

This clonotype was counted at least ten times. The gene calls are TRBV5-4 and TRBJ2-5, with a weak D call TRBD1 (5 bases). CDR1 SGHNT and CDR2 YYREEE come from the germline V gene (reference sequence). This CDR3 spans 13 amino acids. V lost 3 bases to trimming and J lost 3 bases, with 9 bases between them. The CDR3 nucleotides are TGTGCCAGCAGCTACCCAGGGAAAGAGACCCAGTACTTC. This sequence encodes CASSYPGKETQYF.

This clonotype was recorded many times. The V gene is TRBV4-1, the J gene TRBJ2-7; D not resolved. The germline V gene encodes CDR1 MGHRA and CDR2 YSYEKL. V lost 4 bases to trimming and J lost 1 base, with 11 bases between them. The CDR3 covers 14 residues. The CDR3, as DNA: TGCGCCAGCAGCCCGCTGGCCTTGTCCTACGAGCAGTACTTC. Protein product: CASSPLALSYEQYF.

The chain links TRBV28 to TRBJ1-2; 8 positions match TRBD1. Germline V CDR1 and CDR2: MDHEN, SYDVKM. The CDR3 is made up of 16 amino acids. The V segment lost 2 bases and the J segment 8 bases; nucleotides outside the gene matches: 13. CDR3 bases: TGTGCCAGCAGTTTAAGGTCCAGGGGGCCTCTTTGGGGCTACACCTTC. Translation gives CASSLRSRGPLWGYTF.

V is TRBV20-1 and J is TRBJ2-7; 7 bases agree with TRBD1. The germline CDR1 and CDR2 sequences are DFQATT and SNEGSKA (reference sequence). The CDR3 is 15 amino acids. The junction had 8 bases not matched to a gene; V was cut back by 0 bases and J by 3 bases. The CDR3 reads CSARDLKGQYYEQYF. The CDR3 coding sequence is TGCAGTGCTAGAGATCTTAAGGGACAGTACTACGAGCAGTACTTC.

The table lists this clonotype with a few counts. The V call is TRBV4-3, the J call TRBJ1-1; perhaps TRBD1 as D (6 bases). Germline CDR1 reads LGHNA; CDR2 reads YSLEER. Between the trimmed V and J ends, which lost 0 bases and 6 bases, there was a span of 14 bases. This CDR3 has 15 residues. CDR3 protein: CASSQDPPGGSEAFF. The DNA of the CDR3 is TGCGCCAGCAGCCAAGATCCACCTGGGGGCTCTGAAGCTTTCTTT.

Remarks on this clonotype: A much bigger clone sits one base away, suggesting this may be a read error. The conserved closing phenylalanine or tryptophan is absent in this CDR3, likely reflecting a read error. The V call is TRBV6-1, the J call TRBJ1-2; no firm D call. Germline V lookup: CDR1 MNHNS, CDR2 SASEGT. The CDR3 consists of 10 residues. V lost 8 bases, J lost 6 bases, and 7 bases lay in between. CDR3 protein: CASGEDGYTL. CDR3 DNA: TGTGCCAGCGGGGAGGATGGCTACACCCTC.

The rearrangement links TRBV14 to TRBJ2-5, with 13 bases aligning to TRBD2. The germline CDR1 and CDR2 sequences are SGHDN and FVKESK. V was clipped by 1 base and J by 1 base; unmatched bases: 3. The CDR3 is 17 residues long. CDR3 coding DNA: TGTGCCAGCAGCCAAGGGACTAGCGGGGGCCCCCAAGAGACCCAGTACTTC. This sequence encodes CASSQGTSGGPQETQYF.

This clonotype was observed at least ten times. The V call is TRBV6-5, the J call TRBJ1-2, with 8 positions matching TRBD1. In germline, CDR1 is MNHEY, CDR2 SVGAGI. The CDR3 is made up of 17 amino acids. With V trimmed by 0 bases and J by 1 base, 7 bases remained unmatched. CDR3 nucleotides: TGTGCCAGCAGTTACTCGATAAACAGGGGGAGTAACTATGGCTACACCTTC. It yields the protein CASSYSINRGSNYGYTF.

Details on this clonotype: It may be a read error: a sequence one base away is much more abundant. The CDR3 carries no conserved terminal phenylalanine or tryptophan, so it likely arises from a read error. The chain links TRBV6-2 or TRBV6-3 to TRBJ1-2, with D unclear. CDR3 length: 13 residues. The germline gives CDR1 MNHEY, CDR2 SVGEGT. With 4 bases removed from V and 5 bases from J, the gap between germline ends came to 11 bases. In DNA form, the CDR3 reads TGTGCCAGCAGTTGGGCCGGAGGATATGGCTACACCCTC. Translation gives CASSWAGGYGYTL.

There are many counts of this clonotype. The chain carries TRBV25-1 and TRBJ2-3; 7 bases line up with TRBD1. This CDR3 region has 14 residues. With V trimmed by 6 bases and J by 2 bases, 5 bases remained unmatched. CDR1 and CDR2 (germline): MGHDK, SYGVNS. The CDR3 region has the DNA TGTGCCAGCAGCCTGACAGGGAACACAGATACGCAGTATTTT. This sequence encodes CASSLTGNTDTQYF.

This clonotype occurred many times. The chain couples TRBV7-9 to TRBJ1-1, with no clear D. This CDR3 comprises 13 residues. V lost 1 base and J 3 bases, leaving 6 bases between the germline ends. In germline, CDR1 is SEHNR, CDR2 FQNEAQ (reference sequence). In nucleotides, the CDR3 is TGTGCCAGCAGCTTAGATGCAGACACTGAAGCTTTCTTT. It translates to CASSLDADTEAFF.

This clonotype was picked up many times. V gene TRBV7-8 combines with J gene TRBJ1-5; D may be TRBD1 (6 bases). This CDR3 has 15 residues. Germline-derived CDR1 and CDR2 are SGHVS and FQNEAQ. V was pared by 4 bases and J by 7 bases, with 17 bases between. The CDR3 sequence: CASSSPGGPGQPQHF. DNA for the CDR3: TGTGCCAGCAGCTCCCCCGGGGGCCCAGGGCAGCCCCAGCATTTT.

V is TRBV19 and J is TRBJ1-5; D is ambiguous. The V gene lost 4 bases and the J gene lost 7 bases, with 11 bases spanning the gap. CDR3 length: 13 residues. CDR1 LNHDA and CDR2 SQIVND come from the germline V gene (reference sequence). The CDR3 sequence: CASSTGLLQPQHF. As DNA, the CDR3 is TGTGCCAGTAGTACCGGGCTACTGCAGCCCCAGCATTTT.

This clonotype has at least ten counts. The V call is TRBV6-1, the J call TRBJ1-1; no definite D call. Trimming pared 8 bases from V and 1 base from J, leaving 5 bases between. The germline V gene encodes CDR1 MNHNS and CDR2 SASEGT. The CDR3 covers 11 residues. The CDR3 DNA follows: TGTGCCAGCTTCTCGAACACTGAAGCTTTCTTT. Translation gives CASFSNTEAFF.

This clonotype was detected many times. The chain recombines TRBV20-1 with TRBJ2-5; D possibly corresponds to TRBD1 (6 bases). V lost 0 bases and J lost 5, with 13 bases in between. CDR1 is DFQATT, CDR2 SNEGSKA, per germline (reference sequence). This CDR3 spans 14 amino acids. DNA for the CDR3: TGCAGTGCTAGAGATCCCGCCCAGGGGGAGACCCAGTACTTC. It specifies CSARDPAQGETQYF.

This clonotype was picked up many times. This rearrangement joins TRBV7-2 to TRBJ2-1; 8 positions agree with TRBD2. Trimming took 5 bases from V and 0 from J; bases not matched to a gene: 9. The CDR3 has 17 amino acids. Looked up from germline, CDR1 is SGHTA and CDR2 is FQGNSA. CDR3 residues: CASSENSGVNSYNEQFF. CDR3 bases: TGTGCCAGCAGCGAGAATAGCGGGGTAAACTCCTACAATGAGCAGTTCTTC. Full variable domain (remainder filled in from reference TRBV7-2 and TRBJ2-1): GAGVSQSPSNKVTEKGKDVELRCDPISGHTALYWYRQSLGQGLEFLIYFQGNSAPDKSGLPSDRFSAERTGGSVSTLTIQRTQQEDSAVYLCASSENSGVNSYNEQFFGPGTRLTVL.

The chain has TRBV27 and TRBJ2-1; maybe TRBD1 (6 bases). The V and J ends lost 0 bases and 10 bases respectively, with 22 bases between them. The germline V gene encodes CDR1 MNHEY and CDR2 SMNVEV (reference sequence). CDR3 length: 17 residues. The CDR3 is CASSLSGTPFRKTEQFF. The CDR3 coding sequence is TGTGCCAGCAGTTTATCGGGGACACCCTTTAGAAAAACCGAGCAGTTCTTC.

There are a few counts of this clonotype. V gene TRBV11-2 combines with J gene TRBJ2-3; TRBD2 matches 10 bases. There are 16 residues in the CDR3. Germline assignment: CDR1 SGHAT and CDR2 FQNNGV. Trimming removed 4 bases from V and 6 bases from J; junction bases left unmatched: 10. The CDR3 coding sequence is TGTGCCAGCAGCTCCCCGCTAGCGGGGGATCTTGATACGCAGTATTTT. Its translation is CASSSPLAGDLDTQYF.

The table lists this clonotype with a few counts. The chain couples TRBV29-1 to TRBJ2-7; 9 nucleotides match TRBD1. V lost 5 bases and J lost 5; bases outside the gene matches: 4. CDR3 length: 12 residues. The germline V gene encodes CDR1 SQVTM and CDR2 ANQGSEA. CDR3 residues: CSVRDRENEQYF. DNA of the CDR3: TGCAGCGTTAGGGACAGGGAGAACGAGCAGTACTTC.

This clonotype was seen repeatedly, ten times or more. V gene TRBV20-1 combines with J gene TRBJ1-6; D unresolved. The CDR3 has 13 amino acids. V lost 3 bases to trimming and J lost 3 bases, with 6 bases between them. Germline values: CDR1 DFQATT, CDR2 SNEGSKA (reference sequence). The CDR3 reads CSASNSYNSPLHF. The CDR3 DNA reads TGCAGTGCTAGTAACAGCTATAATTCACCCCTCCACTTT.